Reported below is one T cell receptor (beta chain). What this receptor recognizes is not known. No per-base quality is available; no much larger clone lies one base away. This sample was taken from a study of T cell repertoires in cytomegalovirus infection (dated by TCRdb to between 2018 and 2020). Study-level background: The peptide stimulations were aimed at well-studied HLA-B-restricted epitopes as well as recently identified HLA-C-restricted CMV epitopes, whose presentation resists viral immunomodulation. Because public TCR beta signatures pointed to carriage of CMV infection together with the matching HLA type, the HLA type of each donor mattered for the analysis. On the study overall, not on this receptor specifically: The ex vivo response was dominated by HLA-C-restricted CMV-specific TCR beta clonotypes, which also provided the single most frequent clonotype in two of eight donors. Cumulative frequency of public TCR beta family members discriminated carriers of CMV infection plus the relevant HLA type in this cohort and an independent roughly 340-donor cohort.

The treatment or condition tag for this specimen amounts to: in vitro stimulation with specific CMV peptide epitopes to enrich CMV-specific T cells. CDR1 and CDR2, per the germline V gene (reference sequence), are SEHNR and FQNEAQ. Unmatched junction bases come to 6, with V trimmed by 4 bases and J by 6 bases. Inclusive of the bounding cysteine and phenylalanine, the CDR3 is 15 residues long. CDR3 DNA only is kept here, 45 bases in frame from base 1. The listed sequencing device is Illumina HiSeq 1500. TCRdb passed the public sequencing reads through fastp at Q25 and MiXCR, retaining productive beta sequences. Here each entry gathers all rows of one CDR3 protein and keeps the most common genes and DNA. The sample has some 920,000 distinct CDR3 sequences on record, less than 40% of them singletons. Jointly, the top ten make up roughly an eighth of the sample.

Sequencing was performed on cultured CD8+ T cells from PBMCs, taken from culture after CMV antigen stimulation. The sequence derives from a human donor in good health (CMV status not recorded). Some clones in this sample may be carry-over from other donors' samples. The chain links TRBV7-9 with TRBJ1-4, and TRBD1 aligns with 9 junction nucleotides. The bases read TGTGCCAGCAGCTACCCGGGGACAGGGCATGAAAAACTGTTTTTT. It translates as CASSYPGTGHEKLFF.